This T cell receptor (beta chain) was sequenced in a study of blood T cell repertoires in COVID-19. Across the study: T cells, B-cell-depleted T cells, or PBMCs provided the cDNA or gDNA that served as material.

Participants had their cohort set by participant-reported clinical history. In the source study's methods: Nucleated cell counts were estimated from reference gene primer amplification. The method was immunoSEQ multiplex PCR; TCRdb's version includes in-frame clones alone and lacks a portion of them. V and J calls and clone size are those listed in that table; D and trimming were worked out from the DNA. Of roughly 220,000 clones listed, roughly 84% were seen once; the top ten hold approximately 6.5%. After removal of 5 bases from V and 7 bases from J, the junction contained 20 bases not matched to a gene. This CDR3 comprises 19 residues. Germline CDR1 and CDR2: MDHEN and SYDVKM.

The chain has TRBV28 and TRBJ2-1; 10 bases match TRBD1. The TCR sequence derives from a woman aged 40 to 50 who had recovered from COVID-19. Sequencing input: PBMCs or T cells enriched from blood (not recorded which). This CDR3 is CASSPRDRGLLDLTNEQFF. The CDR3 DNA is TGTGCCAGCAGTCCCCGGGACAGGGGCTTACTAGACTTGACAAATGAGCAGTTCTTC. Based on the CDR3 plus reference TRBV28 and TRBJ2-1, the full variable domain is DVKVTQSSRYLVKRTGEKVFLECVQDMDHENMFWYRQDPGLGLRLIYFSYDVKMKEKGDIPEGYSVSREKKERFSLILESASTNQTSMYLCASSPRDRGLLDLTNEQFFGPGTRLTVL.